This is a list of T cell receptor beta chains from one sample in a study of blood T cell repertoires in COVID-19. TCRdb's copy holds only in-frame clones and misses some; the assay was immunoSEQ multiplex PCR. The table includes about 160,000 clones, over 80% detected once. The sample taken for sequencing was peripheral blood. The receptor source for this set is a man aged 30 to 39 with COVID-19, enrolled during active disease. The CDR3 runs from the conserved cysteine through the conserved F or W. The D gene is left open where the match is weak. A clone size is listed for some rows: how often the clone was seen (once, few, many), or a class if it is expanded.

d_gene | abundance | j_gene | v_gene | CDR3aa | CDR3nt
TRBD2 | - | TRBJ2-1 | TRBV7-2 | CASSLLGLAGENEQFF | TGTGCCAGCAGCTTATTAGGGCTAGCGGGGGAAAATGAGCAGTTCTTC
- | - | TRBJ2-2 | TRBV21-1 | CASSKDKSSGELFF | TGTGCCAGCAGCAAAGATAAAAGCTCCGGGGAGCTGTTTTTT
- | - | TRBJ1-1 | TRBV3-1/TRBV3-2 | CASSQDLDGIEAFF | TGTGCCAGCAGCCAAGATCTGGACGGGATTGAAGCTTTCTTT
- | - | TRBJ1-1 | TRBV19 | CASTAGTMNTEAFF | TGTGCCAGTACCGCCGGGACAATGAACACTGAAGCTTTCTTT
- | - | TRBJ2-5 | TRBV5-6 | CASSHSETQYF | TGTGCCAGCAGCCACTCAGAGACCCAGTACTTC
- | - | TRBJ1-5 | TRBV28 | CASSLSGVNQPQHF | TGTGCCAGCAGTTTATCGGGGGTCAATCAGCCCCAGCATTTT
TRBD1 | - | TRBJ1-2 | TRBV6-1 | CASSVLPGTGGYGYTF | TGTGCCAGCAGTGTTCTACCCGGGACAGGGGGCTATGGCTACACCTTC
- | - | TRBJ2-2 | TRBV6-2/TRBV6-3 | CASSYFGRGRTGTGELFF | TGTGCCAGCAGTTACTTTGGCAGGGGTAGGACGGGAACCGGGGAGCTGTTTTTT
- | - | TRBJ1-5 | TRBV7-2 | CASSFGGGRNQPQHF | TGTGCCAGCAGCTTCGGCGGGGGTCGCAATCAGCCCCAGCATTTT
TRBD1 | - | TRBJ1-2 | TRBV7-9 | CASSRGTGRASF | TGTGCCAGCAGCCGAGGGACAGGGCGGGCCTCCTTC
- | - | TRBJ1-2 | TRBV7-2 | CASSLDRFLRAGYTF | TGTGCCAGCAGCTTAGACAGGTTTTTGAGAGCTGGCTACACCTTC
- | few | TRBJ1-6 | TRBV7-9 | CASSFAGGAYNSPLHF | TGTGCCAGCAGCTTCGCCGGAGGTGCCTATAATTCACCCCTCCACTTT
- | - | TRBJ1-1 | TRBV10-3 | CAISEGRPNTEAFF | TGTGCCATCAGTGAGGGCAGGCCGAACACTGAAGCTTTCTTT
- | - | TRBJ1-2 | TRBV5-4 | CASSLNPTGNYGYTF | TGTGCCAGCAGCTTGAACCCGACAGGAAACTATGGCTACACCTTC
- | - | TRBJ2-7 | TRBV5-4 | CASSLATGIGEQYF | TGTGCCAGCAGCTTGGCCACGGGGATCGGGGAGCAGTACTTC
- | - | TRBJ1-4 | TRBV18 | CASSPRQLINEKLFF | TGTGCCAGCTCACCTCGACAGCTTATTAATGAAAAACTGTTTTTT
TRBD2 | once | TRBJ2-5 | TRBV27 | CASSRTGTSDQETQYF | TGTGCCAGCAGTAGAACCGGGACTAGCGATCAAGAGACCCAGTACTTC
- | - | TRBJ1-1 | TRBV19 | CASSYPGDTEAFF | TGTGCCAGTAGTTATCCAGGGGACACTGAAGCTTTCTTT
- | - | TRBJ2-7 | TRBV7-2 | CASSPASQVNEQYF | TGTGCCAGCAGCCCTGCCTCACAGGTAAACGAGCAGTACTTC
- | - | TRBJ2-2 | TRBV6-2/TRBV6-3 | CASSSVLGSLTGELFF | TGTGCCAGCAGTTCTGTTTTGGGCAGTTTGACCGGGGAGCTGTTTTTT
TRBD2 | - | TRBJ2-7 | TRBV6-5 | CASSYGGGGSYEQYF | TGTGCCAGCAGTTACGGTGGCGGGGGCTCCTACGAGCAGTACTTC
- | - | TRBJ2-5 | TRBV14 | CASSQEAVKWYQETQYF | TGTGCCAGCAGCCAAGAGGCGGTCAAGTGGTACCAAGAGACCCAGTACTTC
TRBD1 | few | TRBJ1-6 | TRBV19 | CASSISGQGDGSPLHF | TGTGCCAGTAGTATAAGTGGACAGGGAGATGGTTCACCCCTCCACTTT
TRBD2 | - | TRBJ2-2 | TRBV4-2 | CASSQEWREYTGELFF | TGTGCCAGCAGCCAAGAGTGGCGGGAGTACACCGGGGAGCTGTTTTTT
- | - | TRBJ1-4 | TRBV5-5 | CASSSYGGHGEKLFF | TGTGCCAGCAGCTCTTACGGGGGTCACGGTGAAAAACTGTTTTTT
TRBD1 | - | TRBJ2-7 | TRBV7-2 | CASSRTGTHEQYF | TGTGCCAGCAGCCGGACAGGGACCCACGAGCAGTACTTC
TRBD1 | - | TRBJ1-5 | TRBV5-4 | CASSAGTGGLQPQHF | TGTGCCAGCAGCGCCGGGACAGGGGGTCTTCAGCCCCAGCATTTT
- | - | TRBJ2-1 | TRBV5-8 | CASSLVGSSYNEQFF | TGTGCCAGCAGCTTGGTTGGCTCCTCCTACAATGAGCAGTTCTTC
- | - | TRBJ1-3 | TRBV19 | CASSISWQGNTIYF | TGTGCCAGTAGTATATCTTGGCAAGGAAACACCATATATTTT
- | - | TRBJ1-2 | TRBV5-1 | CASSLRDSFGYTF | TGCGCCAGCAGCTTACGTGACTCCTTTGGCTACACCTTC
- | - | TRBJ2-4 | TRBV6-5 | CASIKQGTNIQYF | TGTGCCAGCATCAAACAGGGTACAAACATTCAGTACTTC
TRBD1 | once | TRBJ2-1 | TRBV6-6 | CASSPKWGQGVGEQFF | TGTGCCAGCAGCCCCAAGTGGGGACAGGGTGTCGGTGAGCAGTTCTTC
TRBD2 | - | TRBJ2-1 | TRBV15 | CATSRDLASGIDNEQFF | TGTGCCACCAGCAGAGATCTGGCTAGCGGGATAGACAATGAGCAGTTCTTC
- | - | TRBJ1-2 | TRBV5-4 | CASSLYSGTFYGYTF | TGTGCCAGCAGCTTATATTCCGGGACTTTCTATGGCTACACCTTC
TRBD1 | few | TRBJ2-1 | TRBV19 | CASSFPSTGRSYNEQFF | TGTGCCAGTAGTTTCCCCTCGACAGGGAGATCCTACAATGAGCAGTTCTTC
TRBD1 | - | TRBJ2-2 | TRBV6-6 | CASSFGTDNTGELFF | TGTGCCAGCAGTTTTGGGACAGATAACACCGGGGAGCTGTTTTTT
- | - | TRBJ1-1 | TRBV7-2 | CASSFQGQGTEAFF | TGTGCCAGCAGCTTCCAGGGGCAGGGCACTGAAGCTTTCTTT
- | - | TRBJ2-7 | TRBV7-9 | CASSLGQGKRPYEQYF | TGTGCCAGCAGCTTAGGCCAGGGGAAACGCCCCTACGAGCAGTACTTC
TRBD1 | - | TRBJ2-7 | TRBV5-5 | CASSLDGTGLFYEQYF | TGTGCCAGCAGCTTGGACGGGACAGGGCTCTTCTACGAGCAGTACTTC
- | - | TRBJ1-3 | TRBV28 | CASSLTLPSGNTIYF | TGTGCCAGCAGTTTAACACTACCCTCTGGAAACACCATATATTTT
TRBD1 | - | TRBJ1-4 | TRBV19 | CASSSPRRTGGEKLFF | TGTGCCAGTAGTTCCCCACGGAGGACAGGGGGAGAAAAACTGTTTTTT
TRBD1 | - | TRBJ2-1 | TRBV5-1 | CASSSTPTGANEQFF | TGCGCCAGCAGCTCAACCCCGACAGGGGCCAATGAGCAGTTCTTC
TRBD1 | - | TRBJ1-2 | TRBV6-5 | CASRQGTGYTF | TGTGCCAGCCGACAGGGGACTGGCTACACCTTC
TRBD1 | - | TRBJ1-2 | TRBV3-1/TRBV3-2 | CASSRLTLGQGPTYGYTF | TGTGCCAGCAGCCGCCTGACTTTAGGACAGGGCCCCACTTATGGCTACACCTTC
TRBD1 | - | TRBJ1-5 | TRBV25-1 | CASSTGTGSNQPQHF | TGTGCCAGCAGTACCGGGACAGGTAGCAATCAGCCCCAGCATTTT
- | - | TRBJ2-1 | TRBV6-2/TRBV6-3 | CASSYQGSGRYNEQFF | TGTGCCAGCAGTTACCAGGGGTCGGGTAGATACAATGAGCAGTTCTTC
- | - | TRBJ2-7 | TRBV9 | CASSPIGDTNYEQYF | TGTGCCAGCAGCCCCATAGGGGACACCAACTACGAGCAGTACTTC
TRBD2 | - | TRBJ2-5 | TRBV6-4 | CASSDSERGLETQYF | TGTGCCAGCAGTGACTCTGAGCGGGGGTTGGAGACCCAGTACTTC